These 5 T cell receptor beta chains originate from one sample sequenced in a study of technical replicates of blood from several donors. Assay: immunoSEQ multiplex PCR; the TCRdb copy retains only in-frame clones and omits some. The data show approximately 81,000 clones, about 96% seen once. The sequenced sample consisted of T cells isolated from PBMCs. The receptors derive from a human donor in good health.

This chain joins TRBV7-6 and TRBJ2-1; a possible D gene is TRBD2 (6 bases). Trimming took off 2 bases at V and 7 bases at J, with 12 bases between the two ends. The CDR3 runs to 14 residues. Germline V gene data show CDR1 as SGHVS and CDR2 as FNYEAQ. The CDR3 DNA reads as TGTGCCAGCAGCTTAAAAGCGGGTTCTAATGAGCAGTTCTTC. The encoded protein is CASSLKAGSNEQFF.

This clone has just a few counts. The chain is built from TRBV20-1 and TRBJ2-5; 7 positions match TRBD2. CDR1 and CDR2 from the germline V gene are DFQATT and SNEGSKA (reference sequence). The length of the CDR3 is 11 residues. The DNA of the CDR3 is TGCAAGCTAGCGGAACAAGAGACCCAGTACTTC. Protein: CKLAEQETQYF.

The rearrangement links TRBV2 to TRBJ1-4; the D is unclear. Trimming took off 1 base at V and 7 bases at J, with 19 bases between the two ends. Germline CDR1 is SNHLY and CDR2 is FYNNEI. This CDR3 has 17 residues. CDR3: CASSEGLAGGSSEKLFF. CDR3 nucleotides: TGTGCCAGCAGTGAAGGACTTGCGGGAGGTAGTAGTGAAAAACTGTTTTTT.

The rearrangement links TRBV18 to TRBJ1-1; 8 positions match TRBD1. CDR1 and CDR2 from the germline V gene are KGHSH and LQKENI. The CDR3 is 14 amino acids. With V trimmed by 2 bases and J by 7 bases, 6 bases remained unmatched. CDR3 DNA sequence: TGTGCCAGCTCACCAGGGACAGGCGGCGTTGAAGCTTTCTTT. As protein: CASSPGTGGVEAFF. Variable domain in full (rest from reference TRBV18 and TRBJ1-1): NAGVMQNPRHLVRRRGQEARLRCSPMKGHSHVYWYRQLPEEGLKFMVYLQKENIIDESGMPKERFSAEFPKEGPSILRIQQVVRGDSAAYFCASSPGTGGVEAFFGQGTRLTVV.

The chain couples TRBV19 to TRBJ1-6; 9 bases match TRBD1. CDR3 length equals 16 residues. Germline CDR1 LNHDA, CDR2 SQIVND (reference sequence). With V trimmed by 7 bases and J by 10 bases, 14 bases remained unmatched. The DNA of the CDR3 is TGTGCCAGTATGGGGGACAGGGATCCCCAGTACTCACCCCTCCACTTT. Protein: CASMGDRDPQYSPLHF.